Reported below is one T cell receptor beta chain. J lost 3 bases, V lost 8 bases, and 7 bases had no gene match. Germline-derived CDR1 and CDR2 are SNHLY and FYNNEI. This CDR3 contains 14 residues. This sample stems from a study of radiotherapy plus CTLA-4 blockade in lung cancer. Measured with immunoSEQ multiplex PCR; TCRdb has only the in-frame clones, and not every one. The sample yields about 40,000 clones, approximately 79% seen once. This specimen was peripheral blood, taken from a patient treated with radiotherapy plus ipilimumab. This receptor was taken from a human donor with non-small cell lung cancer that progressed on radiotherapy plus ipilimumab. The chain joins TRBV2 to TRBJ1-1, with TRBD1 matching over 9 bases. The CDR3 nucleotides are TGTGCCAGCCTAGGGACAGGGTGGGACACTGAAGCTTTCTTT. This gives the protein CASLGTGWDTEAFF.